This T cell receptor (beta chain) was found in a study of T cells in Graves' hyperthyroidism and ophthalmopathy (dated by TCRdb to 2018 to 2020). Describing the broader study: Peripheral blood samples were taken at the time of initial diagnosis, prior to any treatment. An independent validation cohort of about 20 hyperthyroidism patients and approximately 15 patients who later progressed to ophthalmopathy tested prospective prediction of ophthalmopathy. In addition, the study compared T-cell repertoires in thyroid tissue and in blood from a handful of Graves' hyperthyroidism patients. The 100 or so discovery patients were divided at random into training and test sets in a 7:3 ratio. After blood sampling, hyperthyroidism patients were treated with methimazole at a starting dose of 30 mg daily, and ophthalmopathy patients were treated with high-dose intravenous methylprednisolone. A discovery cohort of about 96 patients, roughly 45 with Graves' ophthalmopathy and fewer than 65 with stable Graves' hyperthyroidism, was used to find distinguishing TCR V-J signatures. The paper reports TCR Vbeta CDR3 sequencing of some 140 peripheral blood samples: some 44 ophthalmopathy, fewer than 80 hyperthyroidism and approximately 17 progressor patients.

The TCR beta CDR3 regions were amplified from RNA transcripts. The first round of RT-PCR for the TCR CDR3 was performed with the HTBI primer set and the Qiagen OneStep RT-PCR kit. Libraries were constructed in a second round of multiplex PCR, after which size selection and purification were performed. Sequencing of the libraries was done on an Illumina HiSeq2000 using paired-end 100 bp reads. As for how the authors treated the data: Raw data were processed with SOAPnuke, discarding reads with adapters, uncalled bases, mean Phred below 15, or no exact constant-primer or identifier match. High-quality paired reads were merged using COPE v1.2.5, and each unique nucleotide sequence was defined as a clonotype. MiTCR v1.1 was used to align the clonotypes against IMGT TRBV, TRBD and TRBJ reference segments. The analysis included only V-J combinations with a frequency above 0.0001, which together covered around 99% of the repertoires. The TCS score was defined as the ratio of F50 (clonal expansion) to E x V (chaos), calculated using BLOSUM62-based TCRdist between CDR3 peptides within each V-J. Welch's t-statistics and random forest reduced several hundred V-J features to 10 to 15, which were used in a naive Bayes classifier (R e1071). The public reads were reprocessed in TCRdb via fastp at Q25 and MiXCR, keeping in-frame beta chains. For every CDR3 protein sequence, its rows merge into one entry that carries the most common genes and DNA. What appears here as the V and J calls and clone size reflects TCRdb's work, not the paper's. The sample data list 330,000 or so distinct CDR3 sequences, and about a sixth of these were observed just once. Of the sample, around 15% is held by the ten largest clones.

The CDR3, cysteine through phenylalanine, is 17 amino acids long. The sequence is cut down to CDR3 DNA, 51 bases in frame from base 1. CDR1 and CDR2, per the germline V gene, are MDHEN and SYDVKM. V is shortened by 1 base, J by 0 bases, and the region joining them spans 16 bases. The table lists this clonotype with a count of one. Its antigen specificity is not known. Base qualities are not at hand, and no much larger clone is one base apart. One read amounts to weak evidence. Results the study describes overall, beyond this receptor: No statistical method was used to set the sample size in advance, and investigators knew the group allocation. A 13 V-J signature model separated ophthalmopathy from stable hyperthyroidism, with approximately 87% sensitivity and approximately 81% specificity in cross-validation and 80%/75% in testing. During validation, the model predicted progression to ophthalmopathy a median of about 6.3 months ahead of onset, with 60% to 71% sensitivity and about 75% specificity. Most expanded thyroid clonotypes (frequency above 0.001) were also found in blood, which suggests that blood repertoires may mirror thyroid immune responses.

Ophthalmopathy patients had moderately to severely active disease, Clinical Activity Score of at least 3, NOSPECS grade of at least 4, and duration under 3 months. Any patient with an uncontrolled infection, another autoimmune disease, pregnancy or lactation was excluded. Clinical symptoms, serum thyroxine and TRAb, thyroid ultrasound, and orbital computed tomography formed the basis for the diagnoses. PBMCs were separated from under 11 ml of fresh peripheral blood using Ficoll-Paque density gradient centrifugation. Trizol reagent was used to extract total RNA, and RNA quality was then checked on an Agilent 2100 Bioanalyzer.

The V and J genes are TRBV28 and TRBJ2-7, and possibly TRBD2, on 7 matching bases. The origin of this receptor is a woman in her thirties or forties with Graves' ophthalmopathy. Sequenced input: blood. The nucleotide sequence is given as TGTGCCAGCAGTTTATCAATCTGGGGGGGCACCTCCTACGAGCAGTACTTC. The resulting protein is CASSLSIWGGTSYEQYF.